This record concerns one T cell receptor (beta chain) sequence. The entry originates in a study of cytomegalovirus exposure and HLA in healthy donors. CDR3 size: 14 residues. The germline V gene has CDR1 KGHSH and CDR2 LQKENI. The ends were cut back, 0 bases at V and 8 bases at J, with 13 bases in the middle. The PCR contained 60 Vbeta and 13 Jbeta primers. Profiling relied on immunoSEQ multiplex PCR, and the TCRdb table lists in-frame clones only, not all of them. The sample records just over 150,000 clones, roughly 80% being singletons. Source material: PBMCs. V gene TRBV18 combines with J gene TRBJ1-2; tentatively, D is TRBD1 (5 bases). The clonotype comes from a woman in her 50s in good health and CMV-seropositive. The CDR3 DNA reads TGTGCCAGCTCACCACCGGGCAGGGATGGGGGCTACACCTTC. Its translation: CASSPPGRDGGYTF.